A selection of T cell receptor beta chains follows, all from one sample in a study of blood T cells in healthy people across ages. TCRdb independently ran MiXCR on the 5' RACE reads; one entry per CDR3 protein. The data show about 640,000 distinct CDR3 sequences, approximately 59% seen once. The sample taken for sequencing was blood. Every receptor here comes from a man in his fifties or sixties in good health. The conserved cysteine and the conserved F or W are not part of the CDR3 here. Each record gives: clone size, V gene, CDR3 length, D gene, CDR3 protein. A D gene is named only where the DNA matches it firmly. Where a row states a size, it is once, few, many or the class of an expanded clone; other rows omit it.

clone size: NA
V gene: TRBV3-1
CDR3 length: 14
D gene: TRBD1
CDR3 protein: ASSQGVAGGHNEQF

clone size: few
V gene: TRBV29-1
CDR3 length: 9
D gene: NA
CDR3 protein: SVGRYDEQF

clone size: few
V gene: TRBV11-2
CDR3 length: 14
D gene: NA
CDR3 protein: ASSLDMGIRSYEQY

clone size: NA
V gene: TRBV29-1
CDR3 length: 12
D gene: NA
CDR3 protein: SVEGGGSGNTIY

clone size: few
V gene: TRBV20-1
CDR3 length: 11
D gene: TRBD2
CDR3 protein: SASGLVEDTQY

clone size: NA
V gene: TRBV5-1
CDR3 length: 10
D gene: TRBD1
CDR3 protein: ASSFVGQGPF

clone size: NA
V gene: TRBV12-3/TRBV12-4
CDR3 length: 12
D gene: NA
CDR3 protein: ASSLEWGNEKLF

clone size: few
V gene: TRBV20-1
CDR3 length: 11
D gene: TRBD2
CDR3 protein: SGGGGREETQY

clone size: few
V gene: TRBV4-2
CDR3 length: 13
D gene: NA
CDR3 protein: ASSQDLTVNQPQH

clone size: NA
V gene: TRBV5-1
CDR3 length: 13
D gene: TRBD1
CDR3 protein: ASSPRQGMDYEQY

clone size: NA
V gene: TRBV6-6
CDR3 length: 14
D gene: TRBD1
CDR3 protein: ASTNVDRDPQETQY

clone size: NA
V gene: TRBV11-2
CDR3 length: 13
D gene: TRBD2
CDR3 protein: ASSLAASGGGTQY

clone size: few
V gene: TRBV29-1
CDR3 length: 13
D gene: NA
CDR3 protein: SVERGQSGSGTQY

clone size: NA
V gene: TRBV5-6
CDR3 length: 16
D gene: TRBD1
CDR3 protein: ASSLVRGQASGANVLT

clone size: NA
V gene: TRBV3-1
CDR3 length: 13
D gene: TRBD1
CDR3 protein: ASSVRTGGDEKLF

clone size: few
V gene: TRBV29-1
CDR3 length: 11
D gene: NA
CDR3 protein: SVEEAAGDTQY

clone size: NA
V gene: TRBV20-1
CDR3 length: 13
D gene: NA
CDR3 protein: SVSPARLSSTEAF

clone size: NA
V gene: TRBV11-3
CDR3 length: 11
D gene: NA
CDR3 protein: ASSASRGNEQF

clone size: once
V gene: TRBV21-1
CDR3 length: 18
D gene: NA
CDR3 protein: ASSKEGVAGAPSSYNEQF

clone size: NA
V gene: TRBV12-3/TRBV12-4
CDR3 length: 13
D gene: NA
CDR3 protein: ASRPTRGGGNTQY

clone size: few
V gene: TRBV18
CDR3 length: 16
D gene: TRBD1
CDR3 protein: ASSPNSDRGRYYNEQF

clone size: many
V gene: TRBV4-1
CDR3 length: 10
D gene: NA
CDR3 protein: ASSQDRYGYT

clone size: few
V gene: TRBV4-1
CDR3 length: 14
D gene: TRBD1
CDR3 protein: ASSRTTGGSRDEQF

clone size: few
V gene: TRBV10-3
CDR3 length: 13
D gene: TRBD2
CDR3 protein: AITRSGELTDTQY

clone size: few
V gene: TRBV12-3/TRBV12-4
CDR3 length: 9
D gene: NA
CDR3 protein: ASSGYNEQY

clone size: NA
V gene: TRBV10-2
CDR3 length: 11
D gene: NA
CDR3 protein: ASSGGPLNEQF

clone size: NA
V gene: TRBV18
CDR3 length: 14
D gene: NA
CDR3 protein: ASSPPALGVMDEQF

clone size: few
V gene: TRBV6-2/TRBV6-3
CDR3 length: 13
D gene: TRBD2
CDR3 protein: ASTPGRGSSYEQY

clone size: NA
V gene: TRBV14
CDR3 length: 14
D gene: TRBD1
CDR3 protein: ASSQGLYRGVETQY

clone size: NA
V gene: TRBV12-3/TRBV12-4
CDR3 length: 13
D gene: TRBD1
CDR3 protein: ASTGGQGQSYEQY

clone size: NA
V gene: TRBV28
CDR3 length: 13
D gene: TRBD2
CDR3 protein: ASSFLAGVYNEQF

clone size: few
V gene: TRBV20-1
CDR3 length: 13
D gene: NA
CDR3 protein: SARASTGGSYEQY

clone size: NA
V gene: TRBV9
CDR3 length: 14
D gene: TRBD1
CDR3 protein: ASSNSRDRGNYGYT

clone size: NA
V gene: TRBV12-3/TRBV12-4
CDR3 length: 15
D gene: NA
CDR3 protein: ASSLSIGTLFQETQY

clone size: few
V gene: TRBV6-6
CDR3 length: 12
D gene: NA
CDR3 protein: ASSYAGAGYEQY

clone size: few
V gene: TRBV7-2
CDR3 length: 13
D gene: NA
CDR3 protein: ASSPTGSITYEQY